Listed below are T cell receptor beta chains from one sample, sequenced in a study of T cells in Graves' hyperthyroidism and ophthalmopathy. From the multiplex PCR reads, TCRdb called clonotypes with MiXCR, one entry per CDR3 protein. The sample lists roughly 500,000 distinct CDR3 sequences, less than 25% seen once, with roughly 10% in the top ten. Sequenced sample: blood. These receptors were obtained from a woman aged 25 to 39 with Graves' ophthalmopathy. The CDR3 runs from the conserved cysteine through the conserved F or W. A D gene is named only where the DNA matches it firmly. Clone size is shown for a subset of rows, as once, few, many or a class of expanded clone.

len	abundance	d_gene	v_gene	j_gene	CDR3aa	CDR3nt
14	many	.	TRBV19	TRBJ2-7	CASATEANSYEQYF	TGTGCCAGTGCGACAGAGGCTAACTCCTACGAGCAGTACTTC
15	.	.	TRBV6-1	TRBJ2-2	CASTIGGPESRELFF	TGTGCCAGCACCATAGGGGGGCCCGAGTCCCGGGAGCTGTTTTTT
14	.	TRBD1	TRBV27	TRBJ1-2	CASSSRTGPNGYTF	TGTGCCAGCAGTTCTCGGACAGGGCCGAATGGCTACACCTTC
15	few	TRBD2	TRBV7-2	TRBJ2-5	CASSLEASGGETQYF	TGTGCCAGCAGCTTAGAGGCTAGCGGGGGGGAGACCCAGTACTTC
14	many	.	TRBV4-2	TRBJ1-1	CASSQDWAGTEAFF	TGTGCCAGCAGCCAAGATTGGGCCGGCACTGAAGCTTTCTTT
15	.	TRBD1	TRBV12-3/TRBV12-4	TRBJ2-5	CASIGTGGPGETQYF	TGTGCCAGCATCGGGACAGGGGGGCCGGGAGAGACCCAGTACTTC
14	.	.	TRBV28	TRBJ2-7	CASSELAQPDEQYF	TGTGCCAGCAGCGAACTAGCCCAGCCCGACGAGCAGTACTTC
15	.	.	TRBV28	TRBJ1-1	CASSWGLSWNTEAFF	TGTGCCAGCAGTTGGGGGTTAAGTTGGAACACTGAAGCTTTCTTT
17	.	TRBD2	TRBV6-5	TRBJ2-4	CASSSLAGGLAKNIQYF	TGTGCCAGCAGTTCCTTAGCGGGGGGTCTAGCCAAAAACATTCAGTACTTC
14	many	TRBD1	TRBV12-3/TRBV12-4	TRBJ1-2	CASSPGQLSWGYTF	TGTGCCAGCAGTCCGGGACAGTTGTCCTGGGGCTACACCTTC
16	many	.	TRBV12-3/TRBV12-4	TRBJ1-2	CASSSPTGRGGYGYTF	TGTGCCAGCAGTTCCCCCACGGGTAGGGGTGGCTATGGCTACACCTTC
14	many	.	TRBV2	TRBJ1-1	CASRKQNMNTEAFF	TGTGCCAGCAGGAAACAGAACATGAACACTGAAGCTTTCTTT
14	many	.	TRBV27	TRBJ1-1	CASSLGGSYTEAFF	TGTGCCAGCAGTTTAGGGGGGTCCTACACTGAAGCTTTCTTT
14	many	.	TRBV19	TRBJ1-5	CASLDKKGSQPQHF	TGTGCCAGTTTGGACAAAAAGGGGAGTCAGCCCCAGCATTTT
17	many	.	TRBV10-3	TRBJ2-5	CAISDGLGTLNPETQYF	TGTGCCATCAGTGATGGGCTCGGGACACTTAATCCGGAGACCCAGTACTTC
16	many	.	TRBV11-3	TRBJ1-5	CASSLSNQGSNQPQHF	TGTGCCAGCAGCTTAAGTAACCAAGGGAGCAATCAGCCCCAGCATTTT
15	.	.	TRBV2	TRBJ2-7	CASSDWTGKGYEQYF	TGTGCCAGCAGTGATTGGACGGGAAAGGGGTACGAGCAGTACTTC
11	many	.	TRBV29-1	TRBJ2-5	CSVEPQETQYF	TGCAGCGTTGAGCCCCAAGAGACCCAGTACTTC
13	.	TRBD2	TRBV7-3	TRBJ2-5	CASSLSGVGTQYF	TGTGCCAGCAGCCTTAGCGGGGTCGGGACCCAGTACTTC
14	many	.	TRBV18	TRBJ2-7	CASSPDTGGNEQYF	TGTGCCAGCTCACCAGACACGGGGGGCAACGAGCAGTACTTC
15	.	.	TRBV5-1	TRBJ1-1	CASSPDVGMDTEAFF	TGCGCCAGCAGCCCCGACGTAGGGATGGACACTGAAGCTTTCTTT
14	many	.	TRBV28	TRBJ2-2	CASSLGGGFGELFF	TGTGCCAGCAGTTTAGGGGGCGGTTTCGGGGAGCTGTTTTTT
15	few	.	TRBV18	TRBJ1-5	CASSPLRTEDQPQHF	TGTGCCAGCTCACCACTCAGGACAGAAGATCAGCCCCAGCATTTT
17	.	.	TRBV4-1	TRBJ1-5	CASSQEVGAREDQPQQF	TGCGCCAGCAGCCAAGAAGTCGGGGCCAGGGAGGATCAGCCCCAGCAGTTT
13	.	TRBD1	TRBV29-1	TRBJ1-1	CSVRTGGLEGAFF	TGCAGCGTCCGGACAGGGGGCTTGGAGGGAGCTTTCTTT
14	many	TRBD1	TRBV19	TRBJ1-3	CASVGTASGNTIYF	TGTGCCAGCGTCGGGACAGCGTCTGGAAACACCATATATTTT
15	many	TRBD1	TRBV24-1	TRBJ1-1	CATSDSDRVDTEAFF	TGTGCCACCAGTGACTCTGACAGGGTTGACACTGAAGCTTTCTTT
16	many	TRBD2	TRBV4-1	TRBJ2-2	CASSRLAGGVTGELFF	TGCGCCAGCAGCCGACTAGCGGGGGGCGTCACCGGGGAGCTGTTTTTT
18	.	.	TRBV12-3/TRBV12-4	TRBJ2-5	CASSQSRSSSAGEETQYF	TGTGCCAGCAGTCAATCCCGATCCAGTTCAGCTGGTGAGGAGACCCAGTACTTC
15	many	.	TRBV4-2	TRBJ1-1	CASSPDVRAITEAFF	TGTGCCAGCAGCCCCGACGTCAGGGCAATCACTGAAGCTTTCTTT
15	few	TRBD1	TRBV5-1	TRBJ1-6	CASSLAGDRGSPLHF	TGCGCCAGCAGCTTGGCGGGGGACAGGGGTTCACCCCTCCACTTT
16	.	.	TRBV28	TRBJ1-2	CASSLMGLGPNYGYTF	TGTGCCAGCAGTTTGATGGGGTTGGGACCTAACTATGGCTACACCTTC
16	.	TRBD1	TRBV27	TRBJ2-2	CASSTLGTGGTGELFF	TGTGCCAGCAGCACCCTAGGGACAGGGGGCACCGGGGAGCTGTTTTTT
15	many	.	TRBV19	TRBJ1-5	CASSLLPYSNQPQHF	TGTGCCAGTAGCCTCCTGCCTTATAGCAATCAGCCCCAGCATTTT
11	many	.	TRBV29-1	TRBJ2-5	CSVWKEETQYF	TGCAGCGTTTGGAAAGAAGAGACCCAGTACTTC
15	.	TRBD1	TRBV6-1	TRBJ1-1	CASSERTGVNTEAFF	TGTGCCAGCAGTGAGCGGACAGGGGTGAACACTGAAGCTTTCTTT
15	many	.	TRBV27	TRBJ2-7	CASSLGLRDRGEQYF	TGTGCCAGCAGTTTAGGTTTGCGGGACAGAGGCGAGCAGTACTTC
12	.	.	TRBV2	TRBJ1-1	CASSETEPEAFF	TGTGCCAGCAGTGAAACAGAACCTGAAGCTTTCTTT
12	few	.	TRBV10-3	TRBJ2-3	CAISESSGTQYF	TGTGCCATCAGTGAGTCTTCGGGGACGCAGTATTTT
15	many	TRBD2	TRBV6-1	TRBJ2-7	CASSVELAGAYEQYF	TGTGCCAGCAGTGTGGAACTAGCGGGGGCCTACGAGCAGTACTTC
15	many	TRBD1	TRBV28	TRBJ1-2	CASSTWGQEGGGYTF	TGTGCCAGCAGCACTTGGGGACAGGAAGGCGGCGGCTACACCTTC
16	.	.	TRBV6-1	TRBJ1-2	CASSLDEVPANYGYTF	TGTGCCAGCAGCCTGGACGAGGTTCCAGCTAACTATGGCTACACCTTC
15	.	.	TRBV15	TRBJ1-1	CATSRDPSTNAEAFF	TGTGCCACCAGCAGAGATCCTTCCACGAACGCTGAAGCTTTCTTT
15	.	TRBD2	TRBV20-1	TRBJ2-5	CSAKEGLAGLETQYF	TGCAGTGCAAAGGAGGGGCTAGCGGGGTTAGAGACCCAGTACTTC
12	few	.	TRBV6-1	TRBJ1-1	CASSLTGKEAFF	TGTGCCAGCAGCCTTACAGGGAAGGAGGCTTTCTTT
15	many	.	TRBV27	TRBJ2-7	CASSSRTEKPYEQYF	TGTGCCAGCAGTTCCAGGACCGAAAAACCCTACGAGCAGTACTTC
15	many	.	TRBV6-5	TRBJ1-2	CASSYISGTAYGYTF	TGTGCCAGCAGTTACATTTCCGGGACGGCCTATGGCTACACCTTC
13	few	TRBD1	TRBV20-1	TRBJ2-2	CSARTGQAGELFF	TGCAGTGCTAGGACAGGGCAAGCCGGGGAGCTGTTTTTT
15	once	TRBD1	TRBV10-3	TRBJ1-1	CAIRFDRGVGTEAFF	TGTGCCATCAGGTTTGACAGGGGGGTAGGCACTGAAGCTTTCTTT